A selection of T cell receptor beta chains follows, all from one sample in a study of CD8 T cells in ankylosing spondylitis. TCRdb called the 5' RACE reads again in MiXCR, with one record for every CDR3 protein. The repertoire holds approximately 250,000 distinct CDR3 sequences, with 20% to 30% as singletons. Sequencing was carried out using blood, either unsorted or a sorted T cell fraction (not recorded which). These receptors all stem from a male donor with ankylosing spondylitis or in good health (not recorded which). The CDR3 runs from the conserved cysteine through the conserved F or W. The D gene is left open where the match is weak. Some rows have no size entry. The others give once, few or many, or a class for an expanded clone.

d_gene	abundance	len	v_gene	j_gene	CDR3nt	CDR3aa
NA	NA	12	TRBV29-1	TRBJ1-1	TGCAGCGTGACCCGGGACCCCTCTGAAGCTTTCTTT	CSVTRDPSEAFF
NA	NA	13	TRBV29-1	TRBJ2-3	TGCAGCGCCGAGCGGGTGAGCACAGATACGCAGTATTTT	CSAERVSTDTQYF
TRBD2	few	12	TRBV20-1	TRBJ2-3	TGCAGTTCCCGTGGGAGGGGAGATACGCAGTATTTT	CSSRGRGDTQYF
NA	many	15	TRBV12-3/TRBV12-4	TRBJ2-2	TGTGCCAGCAGATACGAGCAGGGGAACACCGGGGAGCTGTTTTTT	CASRYEQGNTGELFF
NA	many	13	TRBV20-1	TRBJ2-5	TGCAGTGCTCGCCGGGACCCTCAAGAGACCCAGTACTTC	CSARRDPQETQYF
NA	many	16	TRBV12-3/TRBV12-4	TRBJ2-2	TGTGCCAGCAGTTCAAGTGGGGGGCTGGGCACCGGGGAGCTGTTTTTT	CASSSSGGLGTGELFF
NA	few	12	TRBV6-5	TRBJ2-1	TGTGCCAGCCGGGGCTATTACAATGAGCAGTTCTTC	CASRGYYNEQFF
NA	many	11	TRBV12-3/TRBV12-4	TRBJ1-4	TGTGCCAGCAGTTTGCGTGAAAAACTGTTTTTT	CASSLREKLFF
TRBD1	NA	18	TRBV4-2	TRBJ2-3	TGTGCCAGCAGCCAAGATCTATTTGGGACAGAAATAGGAGATACGCAGTATTTT	CASSQDLFGTEIGDTQYF
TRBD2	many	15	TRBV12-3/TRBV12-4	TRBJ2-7	TGTGCCAGCACCTCCAGAGCGGGGGGGCCCTACGAGCAGTACTTC	CASTSRAGGPYEQYF
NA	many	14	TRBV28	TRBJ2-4	TGTGCCAGCAATCCACAGGGCGGCAAAAACATTCAGTACTTC	CASNPQGGKNIQYF
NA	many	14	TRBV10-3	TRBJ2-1	TGTGCCATCAGTGATTCAGGACCCCACAATGAGCAGTTCTTC	CAISDSGPHNEQFF
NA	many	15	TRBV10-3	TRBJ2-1	TGTGCCATCAGTGGAGGAGACAGACCTTACAATGAGCAGTTCTTC	CAISGGDRPYNEQFF
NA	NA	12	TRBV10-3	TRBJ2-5	TGTGCCATCTCGGCAGAACAAGAGACCCAGTACTTC	CAISAEQETQYF
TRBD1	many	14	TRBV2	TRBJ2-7	TGTGCCAGCAAGGGGCAGGGGGTAACTTACGAGCAGTACTTC	CASKGQGVTYEQYF
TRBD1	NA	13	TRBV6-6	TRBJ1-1	TGTGCCAGCAGTTACTCAGCGACAGGGCCAGCTTTCTTT	CASSYSATGPAFF
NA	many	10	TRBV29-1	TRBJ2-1	TGCAGCGGCGACAGAGGGGAGCAGTTCTTC	CSGDRGEQFF
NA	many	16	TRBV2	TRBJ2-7	TGTGCCAGCACCGGGGGGGTAGGGACAGGAGACTACGAGCAGTACTTC	CASTGGVGTGDYEQYF
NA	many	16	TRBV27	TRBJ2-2	TGTGCCAGCAGTTTATCTGGGACACCCAACACCGGGGAGCTGTTTTTT	CASSLSGTPNTGELFF
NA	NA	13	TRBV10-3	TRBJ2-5	TGTGCCATCATGGGGCAGGGTGAGGAGACCCAGTACTTC	CAIMGQGEETQYF
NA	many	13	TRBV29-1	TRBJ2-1	TGCAGCGTTGAAAGTACGGCGTACAATGAGCAGTTCTTC	CSVESTAYNEQFF
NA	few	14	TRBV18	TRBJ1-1	TGTGCCAGCTCACCCTATTCCGAAGGGACTGAAGCTTTCTTT	CASSPYSEGTEAFF
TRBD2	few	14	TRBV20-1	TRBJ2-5	TGCAGTGCTAGAGATGTGGGGAGGGGAGAGACCCAGTACTTC	CSARDVGRGETQYF
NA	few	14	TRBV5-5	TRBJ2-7	TGTGCCAGCAGCTTGGTCCCGGGGGCCAACGAGCAGTACTTC	CASSLVPGANEQYF
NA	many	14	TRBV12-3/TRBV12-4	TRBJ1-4	TGTGCCAGCACCTCCCCGACAGATAATGAAAAACTGTTTTTT	CASTSPTDNEKLFF
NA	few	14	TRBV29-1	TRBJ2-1	TGCAGCGTTGAAGCGGTCGGACGGGACAATGAGCAGTTCTTC	CSVEAVGRDNEQFF
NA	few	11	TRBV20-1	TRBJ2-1	TGCAGTGCTATCGCGGACAATGAGCAGTTCTTC	CSAIADNEQFF
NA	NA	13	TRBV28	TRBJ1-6	TGTGCCAGCAGGCTGGACAGCCCATCACCCCTCCACTTT	CASRLDSPSPLHF
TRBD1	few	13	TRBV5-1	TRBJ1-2	TGCGCCAGCAGCGAAGGAAGGGACAGTGGCTACACCTTC	CASSEGRDSGYTF
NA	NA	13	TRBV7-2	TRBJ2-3	TGTGCCAGCAGCTCCATACGCACAGATACGCAGTATTTT	CASSSIRTDTQYF
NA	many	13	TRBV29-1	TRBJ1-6	TGCAGCGCCCGGGACGGGGAGAATTCACCCCTCCACTTT	CSARDGENSPLHF
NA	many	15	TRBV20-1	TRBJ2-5	TGCAGTGCTAGTCGCTGGGGGGCGAACCAAGAGACCCAGTACTTC	CSASRWGANQETQYF
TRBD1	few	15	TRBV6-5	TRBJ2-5	TGTGCCAGCAGTTGGGGACAGGGGGCGGGTGAGACCCAGTACTTC	CASSWGQGAGETQYF
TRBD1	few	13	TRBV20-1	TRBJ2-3	TGCAGTGCTAGTACGGGCCCGCCAGGGGGGCAGTATTTT	CSASTGPPGGQYF
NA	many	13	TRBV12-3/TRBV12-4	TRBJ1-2	TGTGCCAGCAGTTTGGTGGCGGGGACCGGCTACACCTTC	CASSLVAGTGYTF
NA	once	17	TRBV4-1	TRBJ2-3	TGCGCCAGCAGCCAAGATCGGTCGGGGGCAAGCGCGGATACGCAGTATTTT	CASSQDRSGASADTQYF
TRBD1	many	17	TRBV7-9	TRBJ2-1	TGTGCCAGCAGCCTAGGCTACGGGCAGGGGGAAGGGAAGGAGCAGTTCTTC	CASSLGYGQGEGKEQFF
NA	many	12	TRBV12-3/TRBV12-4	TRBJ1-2	TGTGCCAGCAGTAGGGAGAACTATGGCTACACCTTC	CASSRENYGYTF
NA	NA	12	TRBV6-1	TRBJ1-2	TGTGCCAGCACCGAGGACAGCTATGGCTACACCTTC	CASTEDSYGYTF
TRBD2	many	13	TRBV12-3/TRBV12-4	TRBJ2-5	TGTGCCAGCAGTTTGGGAGGGTGGCAGACCCAGTACTTC	CASSLGGWQTQYF
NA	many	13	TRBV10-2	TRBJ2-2	TGCGCCGGTAGTGGCTCGAACACCGGGGAGCTGTTTTTT	CAGSGSNTGELFF
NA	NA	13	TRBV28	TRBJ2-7	TGTGCCAGCAGCCAAAGGACAGACTACGAGCAGTACTTC	CASSQRTDYEQYF
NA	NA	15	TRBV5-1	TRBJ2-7	TGCGCCAGCAGCCTCCTCAGCAACAGAGCCTACGAGCAGTACTTC	CASSLLSNRAYEQYF
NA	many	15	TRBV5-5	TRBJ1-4	TGTGCCAGCAGCTCCCAATGGGGCCTCGGTGAAAAACTGTTTTTT	CASSSQWGLGEKLFF
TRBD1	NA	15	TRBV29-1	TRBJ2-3	TGCAGCGTACACAGGGGACAGGGGTCTGGAGATACGCAGTATTTT	CSVHRGQGSGDTQYF
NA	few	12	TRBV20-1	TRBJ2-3	TGCAGTGCTAGAGAATCACTAGACACGCAGTATTTT	CSARESLDTQYF
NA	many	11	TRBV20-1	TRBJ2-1	TGCAGTGCTAAACCGGGAAGGGAGCAGTTCTTC	CSAKPGREQFF
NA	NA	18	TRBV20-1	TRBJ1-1	TGCAGTGCTGGCCGGGTAGTGGGACAACGAAGTCGGAACACTGAAGCTTTCTTT	CSAGRVVGQRSRNTEAFF
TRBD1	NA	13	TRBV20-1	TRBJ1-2	TGCAGTGCCATACAGGGGACTAACTATGGCTACACCTTC	CSAIQGTNYGYTF
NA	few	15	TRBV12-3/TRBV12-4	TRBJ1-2	TGTGCCAGCAGTTTTACGGTCGGGCCTAACTATGGCTACACCTTC	CASSFTVGPNYGYTF
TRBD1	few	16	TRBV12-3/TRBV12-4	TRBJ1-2	TGTGCCAGCAGTTTGGGGACAGGGGGCTATCCCTATGGCTACACCTTC	CASSLGTGGYPYGYTF
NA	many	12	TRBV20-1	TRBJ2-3	TGCAGTGCTAGTGGCAGCACAGATACGCAGTATTTT	CSASGSTDTQYF
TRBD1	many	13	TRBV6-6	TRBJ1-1	TGTGCCAGCAGTTACGACAGGGGAACTGAAGCTTTCTTT	CASSYDRGTEAFF
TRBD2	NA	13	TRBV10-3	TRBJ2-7	TGTGCCGTACTTAGCGGGGAGGGATACGAGCAGTACTTC	CAVLSGEGYEQYF
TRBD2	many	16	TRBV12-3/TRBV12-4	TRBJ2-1	TGTGCCAGCAGTTCGCTAAGCGGGGGGGCTCTCAATGAGCAGTTCTTC	CASSSLSGGALNEQFF